This T cell receptor (beta chain) was obtained from a study of tumor and adjacent non-tumor tissue in lung cancer. This clonotype has a count of ten or more. This sample's RNA came from whole unsorted tissue. CDR1 and CDR2 from the germline V gene are SGHKS and YYEKEE (reference sequence). Trimming left V 0 bases short and J 3 bases short, with 4 bases between. CDR3 size: 12 residues. TCRbeta libraries were built with three rounds of nested PCR, modified from ARM-PCR. MiXCR, run by TCRdb on the multiplex PCR reads, gives a single entry per CDR3 protein. Of tens of thousands of distinct CDR3 sequences listed, roughly 70% were seen once; the top ten hold approximately 12%.

The sample was lung tumor tissue. The chain recombines TRBV5-5 with TRBJ2-7, with no clear D. The clonotype originates from a woman between 65 and 79 years old with non-small cell lung cancer. CDR3 sequence reads: CASSLGFYEQYF. In nucleotides, the CDR3 is TGTGCCAGCAGCTTGGGCTTCTACGAGCAGTACTTC.